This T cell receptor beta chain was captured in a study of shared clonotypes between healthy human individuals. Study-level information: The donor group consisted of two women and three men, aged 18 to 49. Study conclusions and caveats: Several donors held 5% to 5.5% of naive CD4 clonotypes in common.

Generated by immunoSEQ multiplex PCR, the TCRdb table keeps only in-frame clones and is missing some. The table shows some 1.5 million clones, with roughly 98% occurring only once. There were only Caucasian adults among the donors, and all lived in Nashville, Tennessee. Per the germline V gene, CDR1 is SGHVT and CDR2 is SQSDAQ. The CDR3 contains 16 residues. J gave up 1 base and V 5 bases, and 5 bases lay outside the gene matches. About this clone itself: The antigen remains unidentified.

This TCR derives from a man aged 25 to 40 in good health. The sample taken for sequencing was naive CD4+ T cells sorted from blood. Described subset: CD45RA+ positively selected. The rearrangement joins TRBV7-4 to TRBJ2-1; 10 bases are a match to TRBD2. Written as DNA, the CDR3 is TGTGCCAGCAGCGGTTGTAGCGGGAGGTCCTACAATGAGCAGTTCTTC. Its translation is CASSGCSGRSYNEQFF.